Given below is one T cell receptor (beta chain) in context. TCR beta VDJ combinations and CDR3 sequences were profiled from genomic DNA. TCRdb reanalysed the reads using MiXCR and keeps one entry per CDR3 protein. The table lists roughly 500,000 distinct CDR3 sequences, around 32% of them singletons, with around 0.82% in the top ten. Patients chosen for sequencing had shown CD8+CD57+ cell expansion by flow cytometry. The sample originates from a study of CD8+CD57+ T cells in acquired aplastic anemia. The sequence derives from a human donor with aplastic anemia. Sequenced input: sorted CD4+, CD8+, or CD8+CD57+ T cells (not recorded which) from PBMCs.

In DNA, the CDR3 is TGTGCCAGCAGTTACCAGGCAAACAATCAGCCCCAGCATTTT. Residues: CASSYQANNQPQHF. J is TRBJ1-5 and V is TRBV6-5; D unresolved. Germline lookup yields CDR1 MNHEY and CDR2 SVGAGI. The CDR3 is 14 amino acids. Trimming left V 2 bases short and J 3 bases short, with 8 bases between.